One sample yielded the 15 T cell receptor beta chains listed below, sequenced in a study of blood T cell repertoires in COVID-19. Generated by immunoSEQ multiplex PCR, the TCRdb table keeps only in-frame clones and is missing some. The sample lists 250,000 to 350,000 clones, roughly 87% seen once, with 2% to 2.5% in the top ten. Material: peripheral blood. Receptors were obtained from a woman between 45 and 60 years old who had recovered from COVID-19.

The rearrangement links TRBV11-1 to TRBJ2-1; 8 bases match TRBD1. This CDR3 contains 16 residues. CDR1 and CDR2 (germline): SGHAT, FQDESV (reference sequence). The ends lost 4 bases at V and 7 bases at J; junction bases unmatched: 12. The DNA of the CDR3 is TGTGCCAGCAGCTGGGGGGACAGGCGCGCACTTAATGAGCAGTTCTTC. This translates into CASSWGDRRALNEQFF.

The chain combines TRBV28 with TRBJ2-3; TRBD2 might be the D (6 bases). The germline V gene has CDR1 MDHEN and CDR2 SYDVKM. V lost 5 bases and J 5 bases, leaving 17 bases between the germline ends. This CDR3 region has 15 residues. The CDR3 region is CASSPDGGPRDTQYF. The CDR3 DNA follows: TGTGCCAGCAGTCCCGACGGAGGGCCACGAGATACGCAGTATTTT.

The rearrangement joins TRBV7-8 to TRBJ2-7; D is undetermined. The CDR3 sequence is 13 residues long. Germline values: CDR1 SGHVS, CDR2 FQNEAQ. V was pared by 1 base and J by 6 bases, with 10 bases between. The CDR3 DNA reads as TGTGCCAGCAGCTTAGATTTGGTCAGCGAGCAGTACTTC. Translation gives CASSLDLVSEQYF.

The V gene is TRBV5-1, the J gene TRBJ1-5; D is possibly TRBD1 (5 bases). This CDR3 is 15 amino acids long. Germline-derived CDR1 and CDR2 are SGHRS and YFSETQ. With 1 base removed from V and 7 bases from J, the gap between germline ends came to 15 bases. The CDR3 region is CASSLMAGRGQPQHF. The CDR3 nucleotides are TGCGCCAGCAGCTTGATGGCAGGGCGAGGACAGCCCCAGCATTTT.

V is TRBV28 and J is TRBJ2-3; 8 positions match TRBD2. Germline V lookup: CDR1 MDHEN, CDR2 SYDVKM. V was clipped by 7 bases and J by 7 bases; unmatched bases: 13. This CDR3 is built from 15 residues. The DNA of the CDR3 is TGTGCCAGCATCACGGGGGGGAGGGCCGTACATACGCAGTATTTT. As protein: CASITGGRAVHTQYF.

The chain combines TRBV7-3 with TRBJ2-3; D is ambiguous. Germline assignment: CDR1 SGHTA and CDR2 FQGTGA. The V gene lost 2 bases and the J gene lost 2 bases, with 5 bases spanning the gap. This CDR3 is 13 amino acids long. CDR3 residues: CASSLYPTDTQYF. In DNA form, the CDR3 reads TGTGCCAGCAGCTTATATCCCACAGATACGCAGTATTTT.

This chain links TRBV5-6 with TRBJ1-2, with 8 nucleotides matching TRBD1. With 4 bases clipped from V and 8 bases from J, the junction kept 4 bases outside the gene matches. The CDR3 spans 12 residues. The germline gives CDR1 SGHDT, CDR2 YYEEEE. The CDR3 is CASSGTGLGYTF. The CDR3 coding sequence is TGTGCCAGCAGCGGGACAGGTTTGGGCTACACCTTC.

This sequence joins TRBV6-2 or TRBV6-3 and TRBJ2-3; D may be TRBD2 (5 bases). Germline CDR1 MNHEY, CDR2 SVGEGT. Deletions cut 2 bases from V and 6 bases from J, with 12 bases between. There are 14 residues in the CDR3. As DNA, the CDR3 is TGTGCCAGCAGTTACGAGGGCCCCAACGATACGCAGTATTTT. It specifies CASSYEGPNDTQYF.

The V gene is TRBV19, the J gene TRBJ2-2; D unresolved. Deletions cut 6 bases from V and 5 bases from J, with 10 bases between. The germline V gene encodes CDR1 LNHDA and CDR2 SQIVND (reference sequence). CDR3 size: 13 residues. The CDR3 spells CASSYTETGELFF. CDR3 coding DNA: TGTGCCAGTAGCTACACGGAGACCGGGGAGCTGTTTTTT.

CDR3 nucleotides: TGTGCCAGCAGTCTGAGCGGGGCTGTCACAGATACGCAGTATTTT. Protein product: CASSLSGAVTDTQYF. The genes are TRBV6-4 and TRBJ2-3, with TRBD2 matching 7 bases. The CDR3 covers 15 residues. V shed 5 bases and J 2 bases; nucleotides not matched to a gene: 7. Germline V lookup: CDR1 MRHNA, CDR2 SNTAGT.

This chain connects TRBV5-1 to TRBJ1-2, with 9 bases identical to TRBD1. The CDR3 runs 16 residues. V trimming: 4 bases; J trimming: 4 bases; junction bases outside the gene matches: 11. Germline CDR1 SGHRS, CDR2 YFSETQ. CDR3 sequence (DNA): TGCGCCAGCAGCGCGGAACAGGGGGCGGGAACCTATGGCTACACCTTC. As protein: CASSAEQGAGTYGYTF.

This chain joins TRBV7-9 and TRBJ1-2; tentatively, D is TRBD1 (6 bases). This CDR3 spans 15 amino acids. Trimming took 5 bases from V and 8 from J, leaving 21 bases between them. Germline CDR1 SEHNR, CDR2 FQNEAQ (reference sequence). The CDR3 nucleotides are TGTGCCAGCAGCGCACAATCACACAGGGACGGAGGCTACACCTTC. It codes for CASSAQSHRDGGYTF.

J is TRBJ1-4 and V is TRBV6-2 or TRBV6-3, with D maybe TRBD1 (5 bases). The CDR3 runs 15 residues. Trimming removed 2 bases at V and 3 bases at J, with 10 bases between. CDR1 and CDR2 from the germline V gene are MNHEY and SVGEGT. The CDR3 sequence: CASSYAGGANEKLFF. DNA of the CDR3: TGTGCCAGCAGTTACGCGGGGGGAGCTAATGAAAAACTGTTTTTT.

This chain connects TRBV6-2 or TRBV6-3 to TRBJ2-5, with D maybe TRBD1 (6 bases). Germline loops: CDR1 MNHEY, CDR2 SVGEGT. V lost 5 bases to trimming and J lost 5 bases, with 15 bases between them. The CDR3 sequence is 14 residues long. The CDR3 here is CASSPDRTGETQYF. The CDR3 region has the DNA TGTGCCAGCAGTCCCGACAGGACGGGGGAGACCCAGTACTTC.

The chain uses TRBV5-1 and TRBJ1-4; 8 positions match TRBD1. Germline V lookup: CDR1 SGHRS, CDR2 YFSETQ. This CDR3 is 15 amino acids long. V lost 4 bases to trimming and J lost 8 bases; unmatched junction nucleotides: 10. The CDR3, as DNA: TGCGCCAGCAGCATAGCGGGGGGGACAGGCGAAAAACTGTTTTTT. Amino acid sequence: CASSIAGGTGEKLFF.